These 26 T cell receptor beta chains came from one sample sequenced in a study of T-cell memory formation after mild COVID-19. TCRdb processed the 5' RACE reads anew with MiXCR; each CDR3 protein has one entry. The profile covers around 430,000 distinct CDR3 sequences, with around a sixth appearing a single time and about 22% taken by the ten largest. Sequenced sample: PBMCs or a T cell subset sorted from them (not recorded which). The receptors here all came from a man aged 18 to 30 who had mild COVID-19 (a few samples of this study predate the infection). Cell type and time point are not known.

DNA of the CDR3: TGTGCCAGCAGCCTCCCCCAGGGTACCGCTTTCTTT. Amino acid sequence: CASSLPQGTAFF. This chain links TRBV7-9 with TRBJ1-1; D is possibly TRBD1 (5 bases). The length of the CDR3 is 12 residues. V lost 5 bases to trimming and J lost 11 bases, with 15 bases between them. CDR1 is SEHNR, CDR2 FQNEAQ, per germline (reference sequence).

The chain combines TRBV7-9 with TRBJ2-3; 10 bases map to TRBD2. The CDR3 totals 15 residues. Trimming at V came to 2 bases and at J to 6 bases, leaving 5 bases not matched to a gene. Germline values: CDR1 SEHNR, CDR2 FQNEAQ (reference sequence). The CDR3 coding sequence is TGTGCCAGCAGCTTACAGCGGGGGGGCCTGGATACGCAGTATTTT. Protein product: CASSLQRGGLDTQYF.

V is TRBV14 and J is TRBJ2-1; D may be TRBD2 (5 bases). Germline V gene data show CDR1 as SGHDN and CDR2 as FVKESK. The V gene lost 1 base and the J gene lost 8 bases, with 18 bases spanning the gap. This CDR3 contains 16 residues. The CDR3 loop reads CASSQVFPARADEQFF. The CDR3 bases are TGTGCCAGCAGCCAAGTCTTTCCGGCCCGAGCGGATGAGCAGTTCTTC.

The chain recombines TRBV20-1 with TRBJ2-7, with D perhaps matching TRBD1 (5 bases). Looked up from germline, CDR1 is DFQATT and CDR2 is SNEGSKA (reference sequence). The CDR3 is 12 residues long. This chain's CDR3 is CMVPHDRYEQYV. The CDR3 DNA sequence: TGCATGGTCCCTCACGACAGATACGAGCAGTACGTC.

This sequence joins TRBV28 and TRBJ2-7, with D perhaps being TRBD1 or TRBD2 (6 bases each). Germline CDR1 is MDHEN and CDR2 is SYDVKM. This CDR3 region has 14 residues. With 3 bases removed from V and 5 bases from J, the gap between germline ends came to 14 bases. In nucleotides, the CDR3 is TGTGCCAGCAGTTTTATGGCAGGGGAGGACGAGCAGTACTTC. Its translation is CASSFMAGEDEQYF.

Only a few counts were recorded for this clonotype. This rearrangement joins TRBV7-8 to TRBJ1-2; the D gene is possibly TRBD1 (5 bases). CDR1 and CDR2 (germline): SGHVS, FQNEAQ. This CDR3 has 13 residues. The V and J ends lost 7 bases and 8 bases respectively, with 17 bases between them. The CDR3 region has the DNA TGTGCCAGCACCACGAAAACGCGGGACGGCTACACCTTC. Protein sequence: CASTTKTRDGYTF.

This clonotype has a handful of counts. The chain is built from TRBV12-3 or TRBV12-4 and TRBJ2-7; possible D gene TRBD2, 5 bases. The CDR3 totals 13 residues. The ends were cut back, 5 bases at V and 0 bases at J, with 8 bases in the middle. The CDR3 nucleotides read TGTGCCAGCAGTACGGGGAGCTCCTACGAGCAGTACTTC. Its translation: CASSTGSSYEQYF.

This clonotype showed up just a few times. CDR3 amino acids: CASSLGVLGGYTF. CDR3 sequence (DNA): TGTGCCAGCAGTTTAGGGGTCCTGGGAGGCTACACCTTC. This chain uses TRBV12-3 or TRBV12-4 with TRBJ1-2; D uncertain. The V end lost 1 base, the J end lost 8 bases, and 11 bases lay between the germline ends. This CDR3 spans 13 amino acids.

The DNA for the CDR3 is TGTGCCAGCAGTTCCCCTGTTGAGGCCCATTCCTACAATGAGCAGTTCTTC. This encodes CASSSPVEAHSYNEQFF. The gene calls are TRBV12-3 or TRBV12-4 and TRBJ2-1; D gene unclear. The V and J ends lost 4 bases and 1 base respectively, with 17 bases between them. CDR3 length: 17 residues.

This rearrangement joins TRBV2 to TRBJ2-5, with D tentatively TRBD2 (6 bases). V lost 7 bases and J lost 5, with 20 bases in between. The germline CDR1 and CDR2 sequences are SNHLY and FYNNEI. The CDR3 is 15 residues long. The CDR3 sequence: CASTRDSGGSETQYF. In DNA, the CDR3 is TGTGCCAGCACCCGGGACTCCGGTGGGTCCGAGACCCAGTACTTC.

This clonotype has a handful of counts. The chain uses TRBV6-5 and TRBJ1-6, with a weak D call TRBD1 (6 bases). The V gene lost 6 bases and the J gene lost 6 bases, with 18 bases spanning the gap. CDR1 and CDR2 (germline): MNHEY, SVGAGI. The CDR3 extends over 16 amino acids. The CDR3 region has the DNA TGTGCCAGCAGACGAGGACAGTTCGGCACTAATTCACCCCTCCACTTT. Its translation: CASRRGQFGTNSPLHF.

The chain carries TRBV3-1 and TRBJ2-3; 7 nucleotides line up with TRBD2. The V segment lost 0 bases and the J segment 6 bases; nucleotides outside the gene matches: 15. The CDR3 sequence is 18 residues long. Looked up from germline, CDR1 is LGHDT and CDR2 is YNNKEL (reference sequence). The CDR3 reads CASSQESWTRTVLDTQYF. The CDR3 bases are TGTGCCAGCAGCCAAGAGTCCTGGACTAGGACCGTTTTGGATACGCAGTATTTT.

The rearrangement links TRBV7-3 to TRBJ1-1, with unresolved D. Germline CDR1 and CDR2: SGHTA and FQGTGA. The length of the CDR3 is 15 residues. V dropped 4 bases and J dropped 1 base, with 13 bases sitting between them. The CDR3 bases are TGTGCCAGCAGCTCCCTGGGAGTCCCGAACACTGAAGCTTTCTTT. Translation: CASSSLGVPNTEAFF.

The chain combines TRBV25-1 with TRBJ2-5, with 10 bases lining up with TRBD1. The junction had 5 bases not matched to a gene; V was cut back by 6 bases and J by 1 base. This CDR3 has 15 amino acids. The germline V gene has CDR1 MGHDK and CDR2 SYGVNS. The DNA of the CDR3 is TGTGCCAGCAGCGAGGGACAGGGGCCCCAAGAGACCCAGTACTTC. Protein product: CASSEGQGPQETQYF.

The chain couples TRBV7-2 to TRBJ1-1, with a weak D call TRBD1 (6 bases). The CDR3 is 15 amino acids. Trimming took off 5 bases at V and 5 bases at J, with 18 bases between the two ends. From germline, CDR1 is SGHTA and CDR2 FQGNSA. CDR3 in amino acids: CASSPGGGRWTEAFF. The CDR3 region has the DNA TGTGCCAGCAGCCCTGGGGGGGGGCGATGGACTGAAGCTTTCTTT.

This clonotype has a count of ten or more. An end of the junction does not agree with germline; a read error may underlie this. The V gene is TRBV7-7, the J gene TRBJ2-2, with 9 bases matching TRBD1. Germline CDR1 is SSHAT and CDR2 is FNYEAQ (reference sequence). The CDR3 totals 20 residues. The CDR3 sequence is CASSQKPRNYRGPGTGELFF. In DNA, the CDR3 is TGTGCTAGCAGCCAGAAACCCCGAAACTACAGGGGGCCGGGCACCGGGGAGCTGTTTTTT.

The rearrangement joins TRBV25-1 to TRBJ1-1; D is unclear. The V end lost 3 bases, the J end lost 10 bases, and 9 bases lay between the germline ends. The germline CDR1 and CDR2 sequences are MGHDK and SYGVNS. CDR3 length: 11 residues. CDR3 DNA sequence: TGTGCCAGCAGTGAGCTTCGGGTAGCTTTCTTT. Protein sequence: CASSELRVAFF.

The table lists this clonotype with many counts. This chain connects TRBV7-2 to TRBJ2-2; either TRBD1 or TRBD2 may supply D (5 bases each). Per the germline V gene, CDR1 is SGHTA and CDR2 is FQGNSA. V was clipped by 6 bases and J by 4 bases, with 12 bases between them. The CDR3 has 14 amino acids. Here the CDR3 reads CASSPEGFTGELFF. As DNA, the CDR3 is TGTGCCAGCAGTCCAGAGGGGTTCACCGGGGAGCTGTTTTTT.

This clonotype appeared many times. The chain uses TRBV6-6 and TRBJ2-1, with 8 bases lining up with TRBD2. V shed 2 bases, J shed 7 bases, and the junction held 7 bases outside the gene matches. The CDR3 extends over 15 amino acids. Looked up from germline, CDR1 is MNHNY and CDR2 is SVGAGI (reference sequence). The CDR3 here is CASSYRIAGFNEQFF. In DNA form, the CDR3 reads TGTGCCAGCAGTTACCGGATAGCGGGGTTTAATGAGCAGTTCTTC.

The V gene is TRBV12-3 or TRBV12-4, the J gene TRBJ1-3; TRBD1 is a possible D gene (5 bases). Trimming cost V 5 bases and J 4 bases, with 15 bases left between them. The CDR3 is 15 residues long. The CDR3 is CASSPGPTRGNTIYF. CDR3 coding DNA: TGTGCCAGCAGTCCGGGACCCACTAGGGGAAACACCATATATTTT.

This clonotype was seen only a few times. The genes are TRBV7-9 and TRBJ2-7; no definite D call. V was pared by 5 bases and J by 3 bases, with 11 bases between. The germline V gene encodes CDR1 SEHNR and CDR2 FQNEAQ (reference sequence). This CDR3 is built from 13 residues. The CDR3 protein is CASSPSGRYEQYF. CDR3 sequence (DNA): TGTGCCAGCAGCCCCAGTGGGCGCTACGAGCAGTACTTC. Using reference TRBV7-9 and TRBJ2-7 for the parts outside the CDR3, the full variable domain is DTGVSQNPRHKITKRGQNVTFRCDPISEHNRLYWYRQTLGQGPEFLTYFQNEAQLEKSRLLSDRFSAERPKGSFSTLEIQRTEQGDSAMYLCASSPSGRYEQYFGPGTRLTVT.

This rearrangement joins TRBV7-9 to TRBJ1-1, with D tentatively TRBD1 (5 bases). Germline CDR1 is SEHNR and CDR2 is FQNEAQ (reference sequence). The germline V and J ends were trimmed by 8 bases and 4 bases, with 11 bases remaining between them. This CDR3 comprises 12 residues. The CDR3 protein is CASRGGFTEAFF. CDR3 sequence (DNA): TGTGCCAGCCGTGGGGGTTTCACTGAAGCTTTCTTT. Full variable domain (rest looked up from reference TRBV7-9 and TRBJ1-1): DTGVSQNPRHKITKRGQNVTFRCDPISEHNRLYWYRQTLGQGPEFLTYFQNEAQLEKSRLLSDRFSAERPKGSFSTLEIQRTEQGDSAMYLCASRGGFTEAFFGQGTRLTVV.

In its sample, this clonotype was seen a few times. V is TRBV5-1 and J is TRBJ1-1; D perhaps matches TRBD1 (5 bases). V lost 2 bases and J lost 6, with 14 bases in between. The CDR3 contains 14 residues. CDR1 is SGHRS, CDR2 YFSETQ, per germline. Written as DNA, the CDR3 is TGCGCCAGCAGCTTCCGTCAGCAGGGCGCTGAAGCTTTCTTT. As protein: CASSFRQQGAEAFF.

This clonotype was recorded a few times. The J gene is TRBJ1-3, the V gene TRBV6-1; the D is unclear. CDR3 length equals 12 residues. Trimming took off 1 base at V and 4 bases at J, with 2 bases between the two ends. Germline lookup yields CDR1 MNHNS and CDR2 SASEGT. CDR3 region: CASSEVGNTIYF. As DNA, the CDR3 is TGTGCCAGCAGTGAAGTCGGAAACACCATATATTTT.

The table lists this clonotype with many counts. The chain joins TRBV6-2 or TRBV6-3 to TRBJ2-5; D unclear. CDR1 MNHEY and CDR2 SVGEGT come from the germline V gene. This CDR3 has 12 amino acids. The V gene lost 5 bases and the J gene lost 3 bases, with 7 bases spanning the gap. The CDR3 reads CASSPTEETQYF. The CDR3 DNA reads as TGTGCCAGCAGTCCAACGGAAGAGACCCAGTACTTC.

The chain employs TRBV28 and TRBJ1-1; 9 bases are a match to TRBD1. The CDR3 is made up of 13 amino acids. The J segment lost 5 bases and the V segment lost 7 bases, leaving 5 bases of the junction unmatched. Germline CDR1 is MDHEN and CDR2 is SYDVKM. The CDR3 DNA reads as TGTGCCAGCATTCTAGACAGGGGGACTGAAGCTTTCTTT. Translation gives CASILDRGTEAFF.